The T cell receptor beta chain under discussion was sequenced for a study of radiation and T cells in renal cell carcinoma. Broader study findings: Pretreatment tumor biopsies were lacking, so baseline clonotypes are unknown. In blood, top tumor clones expanded by 2 weeks, shrinking by 4.

This sample's time point: blood 4 weeks post-SBRT, at nephrectomy. Regarding treatment: 15 Gy SBRT to primary tumor, nephrectomy 4 weeks later. The patient's renal cell carcinoma had clear cell pathology. This clone occurred once. Its antigen is not identified. Using immunoSEQ multiplex PCR, the repertoire was profiled, and TCRdb retains in-frame clones only, with some absent. Of 140,000 to 150,000 clones in the sample, 70% to 90% were seen once. The source material was blood, sampled from a patient whose treatment included radiotherapy and nephrectomy. The source is a woman in her forties or fifties with renal cell carcinoma.

CDR3 sequence reads: CASSPADRANEKLFF. In DNA form, the CDR3 reads TGTGCCAGCAGCCCCGCCGACAGAGCTAATGAAAAACTGTTTTTT. The chain recombines TRBV11-1 with TRBJ1-4; a weak D match, TRBD1 (5 bases). Germline CDR1 and CDR2: SGHAT and FQDESV (reference sequence). Trimming left V 5 bases short and J 3 bases short, with 13 bases between. The CDR3 has 15 residues.